This is a list of T cell receptor beta chains from one sample in a study of CD8 T cells in Susac syndrome. TCRdb called the immunoSEQ multiplex PCR reads again in MiXCR, with one record for every CDR3 protein. Counted here are some 210,000 distinct CDR3 sequences, 94% occurring once; the ten biggest clones make up about 0.14%. Sequenced material: CD4+ T cells from PBMCs. The receptors originated from a human donor with Susac syndrome. CDR3s leave out the opening cysteine and the closing phenylalanine or tryptophan. The order of the fields is V gene, J gene, D gene, CDR3 protein. The D gene is left open where the match is weak.

v_gene: TRBV27; j_gene: TRBJ1-1; d_gene: .; CDR3aa: ASSPQRTPNTEAF
v_gene: TRBV5-1; j_gene: TRBJ1-2; d_gene: .; CDR3aa: ASSLSPEDGYT
v_gene: TRBV20-1; j_gene: TRBJ1-2; d_gene: TRBD1; CDR3aa: SSYRGRSDGYT
v_gene: TRBV11-2; j_gene: TRBJ2-2; d_gene: .; CDR3aa: ASTQTGGLF
v_gene: TRBV20-1; j_gene: TRBJ2-3; d_gene: .; CDR3aa: SIPRTDTQY
v_gene: TRBV7-2; j_gene: TRBJ2-5; d_gene: .; CDR3aa: ASSLVRDTSQETQY
v_gene: TRBV11-3; j_gene: TRBJ2-5; d_gene: .; CDR3aa: ASSRDLETQY
v_gene: TRBV5-1; j_gene: TRBJ2-7; d_gene: TRBD2; CDR3aa: ASSLGSGVEQY
v_gene: TRBV7-2; j_gene: TRBJ1-5; d_gene: .; CDR3aa: ASSLGPSGNNQPQH
v_gene: TRBV4-3; j_gene: TRBJ1-2; d_gene: .; CDR3aa: ASSQTRGGINYGYT
v_gene: TRBV7-2; j_gene: TRBJ2-5; d_gene: TRBD2; CDR3aa: ASSLTSGGETQY
v_gene: TRBV7-8; j_gene: TRBJ2-3; d_gene: .; CDR3aa: ASSSSLPGANTQY
v_gene: TRBV3-1; j_gene: TRBJ1-3; d_gene: TRBD1; CDR3aa: ASSPPRTGVRNTIY
v_gene: TRBV20-1; j_gene: TRBJ2-7; d_gene: .; CDR3aa: SARDPLASEQY
v_gene: TRBV24-1; j_gene: TRBJ1-5; d_gene: TRBD1; CDR3aa: ATWTGYSNQPQH
v_gene: TRBV5-6; j_gene: TRBJ1-2; d_gene: .; CDR3aa: ASSLGRSDGYT
v_gene: TRBV9; j_gene: TRBJ2-3; d_gene: .; CDR3aa: ASSVVDGYTDTQY
v_gene: TRBV27; j_gene: TRBJ2-1; d_gene: .; CDR3aa: ASRLIIGYNEQF
v_gene: TRBV15; j_gene: TRBJ2-7; d_gene: TRBD1; CDR3aa: ATSRGDSMYEQY
v_gene: TRBV20-1; j_gene: TRBJ1-5; d_gene: .; CDR3aa: SASHSPGQPQH
v_gene: TRBV2; j_gene: TRBJ2-7; d_gene: .; CDR3aa: ASRLEWETLYEQY
v_gene: TRBV2; j_gene: TRBJ2-7; d_gene: TRBD2; CDR3aa: ASANGTSDYEQY
v_gene: TRBV12-3/TRBV12-4; j_gene: TRBJ2-5; d_gene: TRBD1; CDR3aa: ASSLIARGTPAETQY
v_gene: TRBV5-4; j_gene: TRBJ1-2; d_gene: TRBD1; CDR3aa: ASSLVGQGGYGYT
v_gene: TRBV5-4; j_gene: TRBJ2-5; d_gene: .; CDR3aa: ASSSGGGMYQETQY
v_gene: TRBV10-3; j_gene: TRBJ2-3; d_gene: .; CDR3aa: ALRGYLTDTQY
v_gene: TRBV18; j_gene: TRBJ1-1; d_gene: .; CDR3aa: ASSPSGAPRGTEAF
v_gene: TRBV7-9; j_gene: TRBJ1-6; d_gene: .; CDR3aa: ASSSGAFYSPLH
v_gene: TRBV29-1; j_gene: TRBJ2-7; d_gene: .; CDR3aa: STSGGKGLYEQY
v_gene: TRBV5-1; j_gene: TRBJ2-2; d_gene: .; CDR3aa: ASSLGAAPSPGELF
v_gene: TRBV20-1; j_gene: TRBJ1-2; d_gene: .; CDR3aa: SARDAVGGNYGYT
v_gene: TRBV6-1; j_gene: TRBJ2-1; d_gene: TRBD2; CDR3aa: ASRPPPTSGGLAYNEQF
v_gene: TRBV20-1; j_gene: TRBJ2-3; d_gene: .; CDR3aa: SATSGVSTDTQY
v_gene: TRBV28; j_gene: TRBJ1-2; d_gene: TRBD1; CDR3aa: ASSLRQGRIYGYT
v_gene: TRBV5-1; j_gene: TRBJ2-5; d_gene: .; CDR3aa: ASSLYGGPQETQY
v_gene: TRBV20-1; j_gene: TRBJ2-6; d_gene: .; CDR3aa: SARPPGSSGANVLT
v_gene: TRBV18; j_gene: TRBJ1-6; d_gene: TRBD1; CDR3aa: ASSRSGTGLSPLH
v_gene: TRBV20-1; j_gene: TRBJ2-7; d_gene: TRBD1; CDR3aa: SAEGTGGTEQY
v_gene: TRBV9; j_gene: TRBJ1-4; d_gene: .; CDR3aa: ASSVTPNEKLF
v_gene: TRBV5-4; j_gene: TRBJ1-6; d_gene: .; CDR3aa: ASSWGMGGNSPLH
v_gene: TRBV27; j_gene: TRBJ2-7; d_gene: .; CDR3aa: ASSLGSNYEQY
v_gene: TRBV29-1; j_gene: TRBJ1-2; d_gene: TRBD1; CDR3aa: SAGTGGSSGYT
v_gene: TRBV5-1; j_gene: TRBJ2-2; d_gene: .; CDR3aa: ASSLRFPGNTGELF
v_gene: TRBV14; j_gene: TRBJ2-3; d_gene: .; CDR3aa: ASSQPGGDTQY
v_gene: TRBV19; j_gene: TRBJ2-7; d_gene: TRBD1; CDR3aa: ASSIDQGTGAEQY
v_gene: TRBV30; j_gene: TRBJ1-4; d_gene: .; CDR3aa: AWSVDSNEKLF
v_gene: TRBV20-1; j_gene: TRBJ2-3; d_gene: TRBD2; CDR3aa: SASLSGGDTDTQY
v_gene: TRBV6-2/TRBV6-3; j_gene: TRBJ2-1; d_gene: .; CDR3aa: ASSYNQRVWGEQF
v_gene: TRBV20-1; j_gene: TRBJ2-5; d_gene: .; CDR3aa: SARGGQAQETQY